The source of this T cell receptor (beta chain) is a study of OX40 agonist ivuxolimab in advanced cancers. Study information: Anti-PD-1, anti-PD-L1 or anti-CTLA-4 therapy given earlier was allowed, and approximately 40% had some.

This table comes from immunoSEQ multiplex PCR, and its TCRdb copy is limited to in-frame clones, with some not included. The table includes 27,000 or so clones, 80% to 90% detected once. This CDR3 has 14 amino acids. Trimming removed 1 base at V and 1 base at J, with 7 bases between. Per germline, CDR1 SGHAT and CDR2 FQNNGV. Sequenced here: CD4+ or CD8+ T cells sorted from blood, sampled in a trial of the OX40 agonist ivuxolimab. The chain joins TRBV11-2 to TRBJ1-1; D remains ambiguous. The sequence came from an adult with an advanced solid tumor such as melanoma, head and neck, liver or kidney cancer. CDR3 sequence reads: CASSLAAGNTEAFF. The DNA for the CDR3 is TGTGCCAGCAGCTTAGCGGCGGGGAACACTGAAGCTTTCTTT.